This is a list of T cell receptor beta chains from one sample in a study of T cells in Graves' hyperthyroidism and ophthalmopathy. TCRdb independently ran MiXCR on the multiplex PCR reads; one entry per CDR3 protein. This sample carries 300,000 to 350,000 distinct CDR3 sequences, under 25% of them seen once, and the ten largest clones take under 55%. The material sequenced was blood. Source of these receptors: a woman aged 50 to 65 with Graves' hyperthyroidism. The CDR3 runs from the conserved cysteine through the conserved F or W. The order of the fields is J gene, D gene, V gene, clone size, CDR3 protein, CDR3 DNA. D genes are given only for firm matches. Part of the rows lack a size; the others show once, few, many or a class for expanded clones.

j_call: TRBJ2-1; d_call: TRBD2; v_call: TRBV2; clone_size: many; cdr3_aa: CASRQGLANEQFF; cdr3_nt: TGTGCCAGCAGGCAGGGACTAGCCAATGAGCAGTTCTTC
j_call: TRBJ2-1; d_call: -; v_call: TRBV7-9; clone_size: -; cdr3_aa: CASSLEEVYNEQSF; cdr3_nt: TGTGCCAGCAGCTTAGAAGAAGTATACAATGAGCAGTCCTTC
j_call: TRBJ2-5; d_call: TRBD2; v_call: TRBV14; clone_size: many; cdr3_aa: CASSRPVTGGETQYF; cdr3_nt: TGTGCCAGCAGCCGCCCGGTGACGGGAGGCGAGACCCAGTACTTC
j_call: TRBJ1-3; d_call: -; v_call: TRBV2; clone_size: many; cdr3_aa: CASNRDGGPSGNTIYF; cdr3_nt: TGTGCCAGCAACCGGGACGGAGGACCCTCTGGAAACACCATATATTTT
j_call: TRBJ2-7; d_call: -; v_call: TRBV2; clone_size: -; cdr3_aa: CASSSPQASYEQYF; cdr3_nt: TGTGCCAGCAGCTCACCTCAGGCTAGCTACGAGCAGTACTTC
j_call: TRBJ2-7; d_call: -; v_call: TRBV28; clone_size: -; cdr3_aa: CASQLRGYEQYF; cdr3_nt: TGTGCCAGCCAATTACGGGGTTACGAGCAGTACTTC
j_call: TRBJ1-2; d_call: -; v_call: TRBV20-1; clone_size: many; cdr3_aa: CSASSLGGRGYGYTF; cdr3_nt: TGCAGTGCTAGTTCGCTGGGGGGACGTGGGTATGGCTACACCTTC
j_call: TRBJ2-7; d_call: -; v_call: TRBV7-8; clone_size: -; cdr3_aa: CASSLDRDHEQYF; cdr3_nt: TGTGCCAGCAGCTTAGACAGGGACCACGAGCAGTACTTC
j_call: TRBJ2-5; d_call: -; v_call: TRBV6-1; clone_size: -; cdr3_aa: CASCPLARAGETQYF; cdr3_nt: TGTGCCAGTTGTCCGTTAGCCAGGGCTGGGGAGACCCAGTACTTC
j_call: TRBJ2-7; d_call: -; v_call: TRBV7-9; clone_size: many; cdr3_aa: CASSHRHGGEQYF; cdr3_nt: TGTGCCAGCAGCCACCGCCACGGGGGAGAGCAGTACTTC
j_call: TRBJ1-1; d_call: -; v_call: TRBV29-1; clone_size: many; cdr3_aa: CSALPGTEAFF; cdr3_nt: TGCAGCGCCCTCCCGGGCACTGAAGCTTTCTTT
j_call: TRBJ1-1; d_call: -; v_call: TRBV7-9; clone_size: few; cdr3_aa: CASSLMTGLGVTEAFF; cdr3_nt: TGTGCCAGCAGCCTCATGACTGGCCTCGGTGTCACTGAAGCTTTCTTT
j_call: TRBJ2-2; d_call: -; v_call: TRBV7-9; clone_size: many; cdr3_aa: CASSSLRGRGNTGELFF; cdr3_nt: TGTGCCAGCAGCTCCCTCCGGGGGCGGGGTAACACCGGGGAGCTGTTTTTT
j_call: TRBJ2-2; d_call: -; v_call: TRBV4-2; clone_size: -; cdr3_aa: CASSQETANTGELFF; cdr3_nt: TGTGCCAGCAGCCAGGAAACTGCGAACACCGGGGAGCTGTTTTTT
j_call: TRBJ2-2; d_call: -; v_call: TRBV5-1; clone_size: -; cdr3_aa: CASSLNVRGTVGELFF; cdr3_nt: TGCGCCAGCAGCTTGAACGTCAGGGGTACAGTCGGGGAGCTGTTTTTT
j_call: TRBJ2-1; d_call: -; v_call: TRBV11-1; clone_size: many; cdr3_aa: CASSLELYNEQFF; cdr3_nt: TGTGCCAGCAGCTTAGAACTTTACAATGAGCAGTTCTTC
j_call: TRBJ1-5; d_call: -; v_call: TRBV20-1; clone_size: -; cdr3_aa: CSASDNRVGQPQHF; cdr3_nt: TGCAGTGCTAGTGATAACAGGGTTGGTCAGCCCCAGCATTTT
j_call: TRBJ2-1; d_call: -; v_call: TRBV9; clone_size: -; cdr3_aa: CASSAGTYNERFF; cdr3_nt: TGTGCCAGCAGCGCCGGGACCTACAATGAGCGGTTCTTC
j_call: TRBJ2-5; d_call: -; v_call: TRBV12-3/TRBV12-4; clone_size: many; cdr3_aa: CASSFSGKETQYF; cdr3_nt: TGTGCCAGCAGTTTTTCCGGGAAGGAGACCCAGTACTTC
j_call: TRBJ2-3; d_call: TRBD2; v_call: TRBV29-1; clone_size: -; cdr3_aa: CSVEVLAGGPGDTQYF; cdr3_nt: TGCAGCGTTGAAGTACTGGCGGGGGGGCCGGGAGATACGCAGTATTTT
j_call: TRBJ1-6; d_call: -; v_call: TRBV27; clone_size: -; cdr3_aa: CASTKGLGASSPLHF; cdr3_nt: TGTGCCAGCACTAAGGGGTTGGGGGCGAGTTCACCCCTCCACTTT
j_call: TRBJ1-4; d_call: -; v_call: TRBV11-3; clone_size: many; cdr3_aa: CASSLASTTNEKLFF; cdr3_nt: TGTGCCAGCAGCTTAGCCTCTACGACTAATGAAAAACTGTTTTTT
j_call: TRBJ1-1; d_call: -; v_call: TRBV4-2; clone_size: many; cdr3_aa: CASSQSERTNTEAFF; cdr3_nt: TGTGCCAGCAGCCAATCGGAAAGGACCAACACTGAAGCTTTCTTT
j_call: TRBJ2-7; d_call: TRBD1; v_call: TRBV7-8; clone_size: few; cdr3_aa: CASSLGARDRSYEQYF; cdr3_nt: TGTGCCAGCAGCTTAGGGGCCCGGGACAGGTCCTACGAGCAGTACTTC
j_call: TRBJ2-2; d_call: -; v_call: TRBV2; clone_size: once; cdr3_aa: CASARTAGNTGELFF; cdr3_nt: TGTGCCAGCGCCCGGACAGCTGGAAACACCGGGGAGCTGTTTTTT
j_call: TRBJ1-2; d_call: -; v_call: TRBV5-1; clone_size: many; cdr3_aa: CASSAEGIYGYTF; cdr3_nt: TGCGCCAGCTCGGCGGAGGGGATCTATGGCTACACCTTC
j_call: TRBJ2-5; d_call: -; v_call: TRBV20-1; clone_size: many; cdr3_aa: CSVLLVTSGETQYF; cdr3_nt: TGCAGTGTTCTTCTGGTCACTTCGGGGGAGACCCAGTACTTC
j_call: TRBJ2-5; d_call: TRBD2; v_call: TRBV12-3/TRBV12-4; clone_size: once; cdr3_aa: CASRTSGGSETQYF; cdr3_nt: TGTGCCAGCCGGACTAGCGGGGGTTCCGAGACCCAGTACTTC
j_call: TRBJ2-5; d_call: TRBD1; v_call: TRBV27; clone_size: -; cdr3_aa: CASSGGTGVQETQYF; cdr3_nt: TGTGCCAGCAGTGGCGGGACAGGGGTTCAAGAGACCCAGTACTTC
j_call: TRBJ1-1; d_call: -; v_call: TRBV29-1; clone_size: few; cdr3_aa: CSVEDHSSYTEAFF; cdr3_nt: TGCAGCGTTGAAGATCACAGTTCCTACACTGAAGCTTTCTTT
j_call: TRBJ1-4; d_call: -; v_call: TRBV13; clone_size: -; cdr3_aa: CASSQGPRGNEKLFF; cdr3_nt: TGTGCCAGCAGCCAAGGACCGAGGGGGAATGAAAAACTGTTTTTT